The rows below give T cell receptor beta chains drawn from one sample of a study of glioma-infiltrating T cells. TCRdb re-analysed the multiplex PCR reads in MiXCR, keeping a single row per CDR3 protein. The repertoire has about 400,000 distinct CDR3 sequences, roughly two fifths of them found once; the top ten carry around 13%. The material sequenced was glioma tissue, nonneoplastic brain tissue, or PBMCs (not recorded which). The receptor set was obtained from a human donor with low-grade glioma or glioblastoma, undergoing nonglioma brain surgery, or in good health (not recorded which). Both conserved end residues are part of each CDR3. Fields, in order: V gene, J gene, CDR3 protein.

TRBV27	TRBJ2-1	CASSFLAGNNEQFF
TRBV7-9	TRBJ2-4	CASSLPSFPNIQYF
TRBV4-2	TRBJ2-3	CASSQDRRDTQYF
TRBV7-2	TRBJ2-2	CASSLVASPTGELFF
TRBV4-3	TRBJ2-1	CASSQDNYLYNEQFF
TRBV7-6	TRBJ2-1	CASSSPGGLTYNEQFF
TRBV5-1	TRBJ1-1	CASSLARSDTEAFF
TRBV4-1	TRBJ1-1	CASSQDRWGMNTKAFF
TRBV20-1	TRBJ2-7	CSAPTLGGYEQYF
TRBV29-1	TRBJ2-7	CSAWTTLSSYEQYF
TRBV7-9	TRBJ1-2	CASSLAIGGNYGYTF
TRBV7-2	TRBJ2-1	CASRLILAGGRSYNEQFF
TRBV28	TRBJ1-6	CASSFRNEQGTTNSPLHF
TRBV25-1	TRBJ2-7	CASSSSAGQPGLAGGPYEQYF
TRBV28	TRBJ1-6	CASTLGQVAPDSPLHF
TRBV27	TRBJ2-7	CACSLVSPSGSHEQYF
TRBV6-2/TRBV6-3	TRBJ2-3	CASSYSGLATDTQYF
TRBV6-1	TRBJ2-7	CAISWTGLYEQYF
TRBV27	TRBJ2-6	CASSLLSANSGANALTF
TRBV10-3	TRBJ1-1	CAISAGYAEAFF
TRBV28	TRBJ1-1	CASSWTGGYTEAFF
TRBV7-3	TRBJ2-1	CASSLRASRGAAGALNEQFF
TRBV7-3	TRBJ2-2	CASSPNSGNTEELFF
TRBV4-3	TRBJ1-6	CASSQRTGNSPLHF
TRBV5-4	TRBJ2-7	CASSWDSYEQYF
TRBV7-6	TRBJ2-5	CASSLGEWETQYF
TRBV27	TRBJ1-1	CASSLSGRVDTEAFF
TRBV20-1	TRBJ2-1	CSASPWEGANSYEQFF
TRBV20-1	TRBJ2-5	CSAPKREGQETQYF
TRBV11-1	TRBJ1-1	CASSLQGIEAFF
TRBV7-9	TRBJ1-1	CASSPQGNTEAFF
TRBV4-3	TRBJ2-7	CASSRGVSGSNEQYF
TRBV19	TRBJ1-4	CASSRGIELFF
TRBV27	TRBJ1-5	CASSPLSPGNQPQHF
TRBV6-2/TRBV6-3	TRBJ2-1	CASSLDSPGTRKTNEQFF
TRBV28	TRBJ2-5	CASTDTAGAETQYF
TRBV7-2	TRBJ2-3	CASSQEVPSGDTQYF
TRBV4-1	TRBJ2-7	CASSVLAGLSYKQYF
TRBV12-3/TRBV12-4	TRBJ1-1	CASRPPPRVWNTAAFF
TRBV20-1	TRBJ1-1	CSAPIRGITEAFF
TRBV7-9	TRBJ1-1	CASIDRGAGTEAFF
TRBV12-3/TRBV12-4	TRBJ2-3	CASSSFPRSGTRTDTQYF
TRBV27	TRBJ2-3	CASNPFGQGSQYF
TRBV10-3	TRBJ2-7	CAISTLLAGGAYEQYF
TRBV28	TRBJ1-5	CASVDSLNQPQHF
TRBV18	TRBJ1-5	CVSSVQGAQPQHF
TRBV20-1	TRBJ2-7	CSAQGGQGSYEQYF
TRBV28	TRBJ1-5	CASSPSGGPDQPQHF
TRBV5-4	TRBJ2-5	CASKAWTGQETQYF
TRBV28	TRBJ2-7	CASSLGVATLSYEQYF
TRBV10-2	TRBJ1-5	CASSTWQSNQPQHF
TRBV6-2/TRBV6-3	TRBJ2-2	CASTRGQNTGELFF
TRBV6-4	TRBJ2-3	CASSGSGQGPDTQYF
TRBV7-9	TRBJ2-4	CASSSWEKDKNIQYF